A single sample is the source of the 3 T cell receptor beta chains below, sequenced in a study of cytomegalovirus exposure and HLA in healthy donors. PCR primers comprised 60 Vbeta and 13 Jbeta primers. Data came from immunoSEQ multiplex PCR; TCRdb stores just in-frame clones and leaves some out. Among about 160,000 clones listed, approximately 80% were seen once. Input material: PBMCs. These receptors came from a woman in her 30s in good health and CMV-seropositive.

V usage is TRBV5-4 and J usage is TRBJ2-1, with a weak D call TRBD2 (5 bases). The CDR3 spans 15 residues. Germline CDR1 reads SGHNT; CDR2 reads YYREEE (reference sequence). Trimming took off 4 bases at V and 2 bases at J, with 13 bases between the two ends. The CDR3 DNA sequence: TGTGCCAGCAGCGCTGGGAGTGGACCCTACAATGAGCAGTTCTTC. Its translation: CASSAGSGPYNEQFF.

The rearrangement joins TRBV2 to TRBJ2-3; 7 positions match TRBD2. Trimming removed 6 bases from V and 2 bases from J; junction bases left unmatched: 11. This CDR3 contains 16 residues. From germline, CDR1 is SNHLY and CDR2 FYNNEI. CDR3: CASRLSAGDLTDTQYF. DNA for the CDR3: TGTGCCAGCAGGTTGTCCGCGGGAGACCTCACAGATACGCAGTATTTT.

The chain uses TRBV5-1 and TRBJ2-3; D call uncertain. Trimming removed 1 base from V and 2 bases from J, with 14 bases in between. This CDR3 comprises 16 residues. Germline V gene sequence: CDR1 SGHRS, CDR2 YFSETQ. The CDR3: CASSLSLSVFTDTQYF. CDR3 DNA: TGCGCCAGCAGCTTGTCGTTGAGTGTATTCACAGATACGCAGTATTTT.